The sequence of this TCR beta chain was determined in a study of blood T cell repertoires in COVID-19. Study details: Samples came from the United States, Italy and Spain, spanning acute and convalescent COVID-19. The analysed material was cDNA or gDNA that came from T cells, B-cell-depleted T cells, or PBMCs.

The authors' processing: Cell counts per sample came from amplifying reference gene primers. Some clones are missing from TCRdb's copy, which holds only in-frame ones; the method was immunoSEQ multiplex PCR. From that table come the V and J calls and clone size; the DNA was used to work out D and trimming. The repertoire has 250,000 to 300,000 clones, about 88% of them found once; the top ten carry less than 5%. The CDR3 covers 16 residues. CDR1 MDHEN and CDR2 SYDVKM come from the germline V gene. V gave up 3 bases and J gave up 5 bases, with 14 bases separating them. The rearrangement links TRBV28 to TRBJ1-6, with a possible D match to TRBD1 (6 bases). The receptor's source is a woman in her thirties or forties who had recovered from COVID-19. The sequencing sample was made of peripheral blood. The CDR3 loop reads CASSLQGQGNNSPLHF. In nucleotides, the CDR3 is TGTGCCAGCAGTTTGCAGGGCCAGGGGAATAATTCACCCCTCCACTTT.